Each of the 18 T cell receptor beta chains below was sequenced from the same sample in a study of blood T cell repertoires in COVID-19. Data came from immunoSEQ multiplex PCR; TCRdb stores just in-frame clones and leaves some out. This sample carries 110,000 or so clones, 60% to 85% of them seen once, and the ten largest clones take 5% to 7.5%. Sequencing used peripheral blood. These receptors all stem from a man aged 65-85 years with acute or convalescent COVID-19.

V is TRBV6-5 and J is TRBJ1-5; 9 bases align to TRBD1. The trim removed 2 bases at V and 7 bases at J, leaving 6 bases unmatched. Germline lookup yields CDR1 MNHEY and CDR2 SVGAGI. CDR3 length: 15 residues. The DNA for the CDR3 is TGTGCCAGCAGTTACGATGGACAGGGGCACCAGCCCCAGCATTTT. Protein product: CASSYDGQGHQPQHF.

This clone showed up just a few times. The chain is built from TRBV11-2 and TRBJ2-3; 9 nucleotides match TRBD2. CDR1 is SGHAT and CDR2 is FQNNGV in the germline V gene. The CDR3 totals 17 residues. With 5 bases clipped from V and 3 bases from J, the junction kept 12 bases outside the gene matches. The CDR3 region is CASSPQEGSGGTDTQYF. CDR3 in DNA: TGTGCCAGCAGCCCCCAGGAGGGTAGCGGGGGTACAGATACGCAGTATTTT.

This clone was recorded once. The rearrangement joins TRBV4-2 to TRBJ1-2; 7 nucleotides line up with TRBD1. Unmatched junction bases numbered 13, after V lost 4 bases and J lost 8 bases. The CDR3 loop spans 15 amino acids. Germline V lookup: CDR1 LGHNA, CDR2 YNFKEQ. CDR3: CASSPDREVERGYTF. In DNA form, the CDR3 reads TGTGCCAGCAGCCCAGACAGGGAGGTTGAACGAGGCTACACCTTC.

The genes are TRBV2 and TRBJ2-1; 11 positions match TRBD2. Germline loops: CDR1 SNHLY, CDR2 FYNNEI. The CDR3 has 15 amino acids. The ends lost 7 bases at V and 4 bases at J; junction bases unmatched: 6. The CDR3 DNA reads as TGTGCCAGCACGATGGGACTAGCGGTATACAATGAGCAGTTCTTC. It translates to CASTMGLAVYNEQFF.

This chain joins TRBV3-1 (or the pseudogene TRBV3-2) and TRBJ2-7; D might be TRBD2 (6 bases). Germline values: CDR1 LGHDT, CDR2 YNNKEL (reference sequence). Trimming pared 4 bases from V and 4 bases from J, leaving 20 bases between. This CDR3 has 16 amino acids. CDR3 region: CASSPGGASAGYEQYF. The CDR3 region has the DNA TGTGCCAGCAGCCCCGGCGGGGCTAGCGCTGGGTACGAGCAGTACTTC.

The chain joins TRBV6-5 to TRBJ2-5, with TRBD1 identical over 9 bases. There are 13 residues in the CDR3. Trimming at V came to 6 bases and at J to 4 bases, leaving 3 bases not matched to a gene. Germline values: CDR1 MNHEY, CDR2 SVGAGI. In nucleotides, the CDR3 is TGTGCCAGCAGGCCACAGGGGGCAGAGACCCAGTACTTC. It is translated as CASRPQGAETQYF.

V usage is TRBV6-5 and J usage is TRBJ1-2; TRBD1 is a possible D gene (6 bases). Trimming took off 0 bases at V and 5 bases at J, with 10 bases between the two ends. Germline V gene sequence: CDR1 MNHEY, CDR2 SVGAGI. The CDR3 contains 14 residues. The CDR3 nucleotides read TGTGCCAGCAGTTACTCATACAGGGTGTATGGCTACACCTTC. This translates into CASSYSYRVYGYTF.

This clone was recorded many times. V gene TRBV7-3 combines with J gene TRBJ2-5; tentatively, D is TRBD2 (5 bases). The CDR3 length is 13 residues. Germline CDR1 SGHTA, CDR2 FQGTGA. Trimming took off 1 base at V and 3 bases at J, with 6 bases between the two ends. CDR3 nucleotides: TGTGCCAGCAGCTTAAGTAGCGAAGAGACCCAGTACTTC. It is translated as CASSLSSEETQYF.

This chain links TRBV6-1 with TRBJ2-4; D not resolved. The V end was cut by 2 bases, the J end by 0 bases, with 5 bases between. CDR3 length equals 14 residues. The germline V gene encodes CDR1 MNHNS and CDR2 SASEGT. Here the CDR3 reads CASSEYLAKNIQYF. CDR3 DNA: TGTGCCAGCAGTGAATATTTAGCCAAAAACATTCAGTACTTC.

DNA of the CDR3: TGTGCCAGCAGTTTCTGGGCTAGCGGGAGACGGGGCACAGATACGCAGTATTTT. The encoded protein is CASSFWASGRRGTDTQYF. The chain couples TRBV28 to TRBJ2-3, with 10 bases identical to TRBD2. This CDR3 comprises 18 residues. CDR1 MDHEN and CDR2 SYDVKM come from the germline V gene. V trimming: 3 bases; J trimming: 1 base; junction bases outside the gene matches: 10.

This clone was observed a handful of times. CDR3 nucleotides: TGTGCCAGCAGTTACGATCCAGGGGGAGAGACCCAGTACTTC. Translated: CASSYDPGGETQYF. V is TRBV6-5 and J is TRBJ2-5; TRBD1 agrees at 7 bases. The germline V gene encodes CDR1 MNHEY and CDR2 SVGAGI. V dropped 2 bases and J dropped 4; count of bases not matched to a gene: 4. The CDR3 is made up of 14 amino acids.

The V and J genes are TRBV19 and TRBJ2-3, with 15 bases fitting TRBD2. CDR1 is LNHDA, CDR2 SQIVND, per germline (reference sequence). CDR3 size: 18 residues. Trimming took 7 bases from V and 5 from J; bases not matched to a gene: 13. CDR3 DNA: TGTGCCAGTAATACTCCGGGACTAGCGGGGGGTCTTCGAGATACGCAGTATTTT. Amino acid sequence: CASNTPGLAGGLRDTQYF.

The CDR3: CASSRGASGVSYEQYF. The CDR3 DNA is TGTGCCAGCAGCCGCGGGGCTAGCGGGGTTTCCTACGAGCAGTACTTC. V gene TRBV6-2 or TRBV6-3 combines with J gene TRBJ2-7, with 9 bases that match TRBD2. The germline CDR1 and CDR2 sequences are MNHEY and SVGEGT. This CDR3 is built from 16 residues. V lost 6 bases to trimming and J lost 1 base; unmatched junction nucleotides: 10.

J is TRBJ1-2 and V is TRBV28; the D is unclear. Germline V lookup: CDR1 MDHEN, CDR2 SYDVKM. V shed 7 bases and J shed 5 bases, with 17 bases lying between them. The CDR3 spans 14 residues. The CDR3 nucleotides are TGTGCCAGCATGGCCATCTGGGCCCCTTATGGCTACACCTTC. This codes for CASMAIWAPYGYTF.

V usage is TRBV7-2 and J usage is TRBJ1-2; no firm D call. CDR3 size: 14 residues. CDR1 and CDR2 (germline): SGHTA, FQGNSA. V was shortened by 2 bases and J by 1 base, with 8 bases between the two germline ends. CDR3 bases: TGTGCCAGCAGCTTAACTGGTGTTAACTATGGCTACACCTTC. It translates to CASSLTGVNYGYTF. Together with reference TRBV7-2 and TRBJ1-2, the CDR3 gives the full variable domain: GAGVSQSPSNKVTEKGKDVELRCDPISGHTALYWYRQSLGQGLEFLIYFQGNSAPDKSGLPSDRFSAERTGGSVSTLTIQRTQQEDSAVYLCASSLTGVNYGYTFGSGTRLTVV.

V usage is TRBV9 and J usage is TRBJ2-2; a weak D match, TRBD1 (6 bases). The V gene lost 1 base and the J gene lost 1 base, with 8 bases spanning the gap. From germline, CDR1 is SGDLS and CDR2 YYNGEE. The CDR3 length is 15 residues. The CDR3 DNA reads TGTGCCAGCAGCGTAAGAGGGGGGAACACCGGGGAGCTGTTTTTT. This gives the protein CASSVRGGNTGELFF.

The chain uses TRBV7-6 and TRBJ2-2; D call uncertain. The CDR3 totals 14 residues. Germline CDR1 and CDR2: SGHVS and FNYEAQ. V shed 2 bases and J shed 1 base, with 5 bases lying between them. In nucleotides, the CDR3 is TGTGCCAGCAGCTTATTCGGGAACACCGGGGAGCTGTTTTTT. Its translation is CASSLFGNTGELFF.

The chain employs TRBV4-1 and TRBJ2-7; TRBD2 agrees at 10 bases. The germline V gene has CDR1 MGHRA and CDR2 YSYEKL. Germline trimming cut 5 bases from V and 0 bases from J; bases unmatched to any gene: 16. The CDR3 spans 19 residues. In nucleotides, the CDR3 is TGCGCCAGCAGCACCACCGGGGTAGCGGGAGGACTACTCTCCTACGAGCAGTACTTC. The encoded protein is CASSTTGVAGGLLSYEQYF.